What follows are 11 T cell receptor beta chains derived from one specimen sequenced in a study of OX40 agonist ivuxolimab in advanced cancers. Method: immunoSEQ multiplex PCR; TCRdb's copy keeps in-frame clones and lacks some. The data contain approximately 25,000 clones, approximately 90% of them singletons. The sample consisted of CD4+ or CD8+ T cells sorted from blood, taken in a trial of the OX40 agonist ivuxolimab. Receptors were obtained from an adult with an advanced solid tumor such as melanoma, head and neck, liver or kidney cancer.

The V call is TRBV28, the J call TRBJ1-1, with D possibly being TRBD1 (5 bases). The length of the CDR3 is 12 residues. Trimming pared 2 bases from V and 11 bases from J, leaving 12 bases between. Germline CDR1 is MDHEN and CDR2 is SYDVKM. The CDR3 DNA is TGTGCCAGCAGTTTACTCCAGGGTTCGGCTTTCTTT. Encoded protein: CASSLLQGSAFF.

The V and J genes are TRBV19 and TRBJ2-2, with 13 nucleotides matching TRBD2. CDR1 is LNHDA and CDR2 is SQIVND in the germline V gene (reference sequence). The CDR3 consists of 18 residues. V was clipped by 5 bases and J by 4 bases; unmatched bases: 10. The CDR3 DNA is TGTGCCAGTAGTCATGGGACTAGCGGGATCACGGGCACCGGGGAGCTGTTTTTT. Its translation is CASSHGTSGITGTGELFF. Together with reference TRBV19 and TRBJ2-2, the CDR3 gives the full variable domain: DGGITQSPKYLFRKEGQNVTLSCEQNLNHDAMYWYRQDPGQGLRLIYYSQIVNDFQKGDIAEGYSVSREKKESFPLTVTSAQKNPTAFYLCASSHGTSGITGTGELFFGEGSRLTVL.

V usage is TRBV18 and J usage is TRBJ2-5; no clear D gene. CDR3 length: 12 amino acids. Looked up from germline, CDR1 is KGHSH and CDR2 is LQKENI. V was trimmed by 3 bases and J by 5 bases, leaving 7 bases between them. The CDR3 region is CASSPIPETQYF. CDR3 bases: TGTGCCAGCTCACCTATTCCGGAGACCCAGTACTTC.

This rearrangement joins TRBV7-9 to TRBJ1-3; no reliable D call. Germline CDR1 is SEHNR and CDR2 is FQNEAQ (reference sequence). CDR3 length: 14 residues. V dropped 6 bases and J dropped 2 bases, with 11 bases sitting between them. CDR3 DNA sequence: TGTGCCAGCAGAAGGGAGGGCACTGGAAACACCATATATTTT. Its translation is CASRREGTGNTIYF.

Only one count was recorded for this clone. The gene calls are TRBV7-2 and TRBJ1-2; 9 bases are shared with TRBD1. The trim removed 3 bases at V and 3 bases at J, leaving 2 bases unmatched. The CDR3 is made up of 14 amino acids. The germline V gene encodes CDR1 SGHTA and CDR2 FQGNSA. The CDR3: CASSFRQGDYGYTF. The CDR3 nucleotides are TGTGCCAGCAGCTTCCGACAGGGGGACTATGGCTACACCTTC.

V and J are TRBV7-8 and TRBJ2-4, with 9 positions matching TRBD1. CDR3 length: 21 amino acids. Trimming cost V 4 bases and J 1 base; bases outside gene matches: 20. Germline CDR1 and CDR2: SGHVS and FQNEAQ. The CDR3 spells CASSSSRQGVKAQGAKNIQYF. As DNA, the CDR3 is TGTGCCAGCAGCTCCTCACGACAGGGGGTGAAAGCCCAGGGGGCCAAAAACATTCAGTACTTC.

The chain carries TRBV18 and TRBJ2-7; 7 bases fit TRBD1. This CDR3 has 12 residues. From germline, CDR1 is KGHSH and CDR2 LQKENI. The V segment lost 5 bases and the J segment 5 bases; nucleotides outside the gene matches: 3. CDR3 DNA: TGTGCCAGCTCATATGACAGGGACGAGCAGTACTTC. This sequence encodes CASSYDRDEQYF.

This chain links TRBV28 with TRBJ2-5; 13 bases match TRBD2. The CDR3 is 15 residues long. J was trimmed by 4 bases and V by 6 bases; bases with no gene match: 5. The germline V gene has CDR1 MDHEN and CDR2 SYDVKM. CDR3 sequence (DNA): TGTGCCAGCAGCAACGGACTAGCGGGAGTAGAGACCCAGTACTTC. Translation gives CASSNGLAGVETQYF. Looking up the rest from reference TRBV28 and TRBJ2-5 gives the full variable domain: DVKVTQSSRYLVKRTGEKVFLECVQDMDHENMFWYRQDPGLGLRLIYFSYDVKMKEKGDIPEGYSVSREKKERFSLILESASTNQTSMYLCASSNGLAGVETQYFGPGTRLLVL.

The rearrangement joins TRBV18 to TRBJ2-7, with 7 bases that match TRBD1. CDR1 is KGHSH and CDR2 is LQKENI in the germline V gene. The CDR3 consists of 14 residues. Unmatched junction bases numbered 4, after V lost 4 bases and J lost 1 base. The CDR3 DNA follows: TGTGCCAGCTCACGACAGGGCGCATCCTACGAGCAGTACTTC. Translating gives CASSRQGASYEQYF.

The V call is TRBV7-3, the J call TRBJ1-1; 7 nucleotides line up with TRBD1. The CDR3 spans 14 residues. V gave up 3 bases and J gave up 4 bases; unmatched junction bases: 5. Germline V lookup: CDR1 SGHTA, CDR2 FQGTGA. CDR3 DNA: TGTGCCAGCAGCTTCCAAGGGGGCACCACTGAAGCTTTCTTT. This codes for CASSFQGGTTEAFF.

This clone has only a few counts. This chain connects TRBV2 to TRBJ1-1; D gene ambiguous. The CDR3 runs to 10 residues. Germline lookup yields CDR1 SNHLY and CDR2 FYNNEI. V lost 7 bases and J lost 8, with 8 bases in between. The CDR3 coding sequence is TGTGCCAGCAAGTTCCAAGAAGCTTTCTTT. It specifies CASKFQEAFF.